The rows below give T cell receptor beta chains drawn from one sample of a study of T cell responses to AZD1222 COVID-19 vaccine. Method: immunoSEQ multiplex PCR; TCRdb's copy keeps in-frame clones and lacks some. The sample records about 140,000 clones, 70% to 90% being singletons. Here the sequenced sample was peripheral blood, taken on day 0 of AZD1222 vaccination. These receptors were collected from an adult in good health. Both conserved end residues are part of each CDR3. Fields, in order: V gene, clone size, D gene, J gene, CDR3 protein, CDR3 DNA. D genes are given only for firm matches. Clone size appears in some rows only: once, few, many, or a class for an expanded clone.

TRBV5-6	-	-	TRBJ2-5	CASSLRGYQETQYF	TGTGCCAGCAGCTTGCGGGGGTACCAAGAGACCCAGTACTTC
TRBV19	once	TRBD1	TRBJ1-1	CASSIPGKNRGNTEAFF	TGTGCCAGTAGTATCCCAGGAAAAAACAGGGGGAACACTGAAGCTTTCTTT
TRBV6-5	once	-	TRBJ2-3	CATQQGTDTQYF	TGTGCCACCCAACAGGGAACAGATACGCAGTATTTT
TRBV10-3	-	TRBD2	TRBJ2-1	CAISEPGRAPNEQFF	TGTGCCATCAGTGAGCCTGGGAGGGCACCCAATGAGCAGTTCTTC
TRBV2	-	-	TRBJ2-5	CASGTGYQETQYF	TGTGCCAGCGGAACAGGGTACCAAGAGACCCAGTACTTC
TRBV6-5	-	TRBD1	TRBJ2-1	CASSYSPGQGDNEQFF	TGTGCCAGCAGTTACTCACCGGGACAGGGGGACAATGAGCAGTTCTTC
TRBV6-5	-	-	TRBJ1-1	CASRPQGIVAEAFF	TGTGCCAGCAGGCCTCAGGGAATCGTCGCTGAAGCTTTCTTT
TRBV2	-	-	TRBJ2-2	CASSLRGFSAFGELFF	TGTGCCAGCAGTCTTAGGGGGTTTTCTGCCTTCGGGGAGCTGTTTTTT
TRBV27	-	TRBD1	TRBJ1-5	CASSSHRGQRGNQPQHF	TGTGCCAGCAGTTCGCACAGGGGGCAGCGGGGCAATCAGCCCCAGCATTTT
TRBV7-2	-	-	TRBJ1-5	CASSLVGSGRRDQPQHF	TGTGCCAGCAGCTTAGTAGGGTCTGGGAGACGGGATCAGCCCCAGCATTTT
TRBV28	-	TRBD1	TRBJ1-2	CASSGQGLVYGYTF	TGTGCCAGCAGCGGACAGGGCTTGGTCTATGGCTACACCTTC
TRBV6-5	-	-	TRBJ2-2	CASHTADTGELFF	TGTGCCAGCCATACTGCGGACACCGGGGAGCTGTTTTTT
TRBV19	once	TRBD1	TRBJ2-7	CASRPGQGSYEQYF	TGTGCCAGTAGGCCGGGACAGGGATCATACGAGCAGTACTTC
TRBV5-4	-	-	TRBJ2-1	CASSLARTVSYNEQFF	TGTGCCAGCAGCTTGGCCCGGACGGTATCGTACAATGAGCAGTTCTTC
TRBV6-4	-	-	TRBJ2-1	CASSARDNRIEQFF	TGTGCCAGCAGTGCCAGAGACAACCGAATTGAGCAGTTCTTC
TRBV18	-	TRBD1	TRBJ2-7	CASSPGGQLYEQYF	TGTGCCAGCTCACCAGGGGGACAGCTTTACGAGCAGTACTTC
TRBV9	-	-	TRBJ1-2	CASSVGRQNEFYGYTF	TGTGCCAGCAGCGTTGGGAGGCAGAACGAATTCTATGGCTACACCTTC
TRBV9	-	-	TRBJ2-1	CASSPTGGGVGNEQFF	TGTGCCAGCAGCCCGACGGGCGGGGGCGTCGGGAATGAGCAGTTCTTC
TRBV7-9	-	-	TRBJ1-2	CASSLASGRDYGYTF	TGTGCCAGCAGCTTAGCATCAGGGCGAGACTATGGCTACACCTTC
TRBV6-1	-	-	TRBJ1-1	CASSEVGLRNTGTEAFF	TGTGCCAGCAGTGAAGTCGGCCTCAGAAACACTGGGACTGAAGCTTTCTTT
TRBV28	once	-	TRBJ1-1	CASSFYYSSNTEAFF	TGTGCCAGCAGTTTTTATTACTCATCGAACACTGAAGCTTTCTTT
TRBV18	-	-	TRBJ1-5	CASSPPQAPGSNQPQHF	TGTGCCAGCTCACCACCTCAGGCACCGGGGAGCAATCAGCCCCAGCATTTT
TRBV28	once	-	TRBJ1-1	CASSLLGGTLVDTEAFF	TGTGCCAGCAGTTTACTTGGTGGGACGCTCGTAGACACTGAAGCTTTCTTT
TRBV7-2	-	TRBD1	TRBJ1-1	CASSGQGRGKTEAFF	TGTGCCAGCAGCGGACAGGGTAGGGGTAAGACTGAAGCTTTCTTT
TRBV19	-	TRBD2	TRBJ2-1	CASSSRTRTYNEQFF	TGTGCCAGTAGCTCCCGGACTAGGACTTACAATGAGCAGTTCTTC
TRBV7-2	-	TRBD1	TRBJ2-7	CASSHGQGSYEQYF	TGTGCCAGCAGCCACGGACAGGGGTCCTACGAGCAGTACTTC
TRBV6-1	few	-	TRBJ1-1	CASIQGNTEAFF	TGTGCCAGCATACAGGGAAACACTGAAGCTTTCTTT
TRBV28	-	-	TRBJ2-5	CASKLDYPETQYF	TGTGCCAGCAAACTGGACTACCCAGAGACCCAGTACTTC
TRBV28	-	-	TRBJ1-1	CASSAHQGLGAFF	TGTGCCAGCAGTGCCCATCAGGGGTTGGGCGCTTTCTTT
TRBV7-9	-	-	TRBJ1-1	CASSLEGRVYTEAFF	TGTGCCAGCAGCTTAGAAGGGAGGGTATACACTGAAGCTTTCTTT
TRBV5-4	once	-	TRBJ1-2	CASSPDGYGYTF	TGTGCCAGCAGCCCGGACGGCTATGGCTACACCTTC
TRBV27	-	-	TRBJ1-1	CASSLRNWGSFMNTEAFF	TGTGCCAGCAGTTTAAGAAATTGGGGCAGTTTCATGAACACTGAAGCTTTCTTT
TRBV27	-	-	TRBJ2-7	CASRIRTEQYF	TGTGCCAGCAGGATACGTACCGAGCAGTACTTC
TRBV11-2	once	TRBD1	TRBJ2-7	CASSSPRDSPYEQYF	TGTGCCAGCAGCTCGCCAAGGGACAGTCCCTACGAGCAGTACTTC
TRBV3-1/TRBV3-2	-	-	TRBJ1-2	CASSQETGPKGGYTF	TGTGCCAGCAGCCAAGAGACGGGACCCAAGGGCGGCTACACCTTC
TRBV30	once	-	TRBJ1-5	CAWDDYRGSNQPQHF	TGTGCCTGGGATGACTATCGGGGGAGCAATCAGCCCCAGCATTTT
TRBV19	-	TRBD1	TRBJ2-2	CASSIDRDRGITGELFF	TGTGCCAGTAGTATAGACCGGGACAGGGGGATCACCGGGGAGCTGTTTTTT
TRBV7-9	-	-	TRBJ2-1	CASSPDYYNEQFF	TGTGCCAGCAGCCCCGACTACTACAATGAGCAGTTCTTC
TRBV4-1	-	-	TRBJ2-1	CASSPRLPSYNEQFF	TGCGCCAGCAGCCCTCGACTACCCTCCTACAATGAGCAGTTCTTC
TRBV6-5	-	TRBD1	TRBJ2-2	CASRDRDTGELFF	TGTGCCAGCAGGGACAGGGACACCGGGGAGCTGTTTTTT
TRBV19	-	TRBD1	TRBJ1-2	CASSIPGQVGYGYTF	TGTGCCAGTAGTATCCCGGGACAGGTGGGCTATGGCTACACCTTC
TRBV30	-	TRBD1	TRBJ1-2	CAWSRDRPYGYTF	TGTGCCTGGAGTAGGGACAGGCCATATGGCTACACCTTC
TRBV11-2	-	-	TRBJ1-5	CASSPGGKGGPQHF	TGTGCCAGCAGCCCGGGTGGGAAGGGGGGCCCCCAGCATTTT
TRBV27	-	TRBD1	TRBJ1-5	CASGWTGAYPISPQHF	TGTGCCAGCGGGTGGACAGGGGCCTACCCGATCAGCCCCCAGCATTTT
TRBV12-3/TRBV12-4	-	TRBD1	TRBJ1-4	CASSLTGGDKLFF	TGTGCCAGCAGTTTAACAGGGGGGGATAAACTGTTTTTT
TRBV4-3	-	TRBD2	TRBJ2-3	CASSQDVREGDTQYF	TGCGCCAGCAGCCAAGATGTGAGGGAGGGAGATACGCAGTATTTT
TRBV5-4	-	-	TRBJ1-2	CASTPSGRANYGYTF	TGTGCCAGCACCCCCTCCGGGCGGGCTAACTATGGCTACACCTTC
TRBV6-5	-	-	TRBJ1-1	CASSYGGKNTEAFF	TGTGCCAGCAGTTACGGGGGAAAGAACACTGAAGCTTTCTTT
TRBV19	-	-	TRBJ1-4	CASRAVREYGAEKLFF	TGTGCCAGCCGTGCGGTCAGGGAGTATGGGGCTGAAAAACTGTTTTTT
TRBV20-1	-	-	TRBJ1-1	CSLRPGTEAFF	TGCAGTCTACGGCCGGGCACTGAAGCTTTCTTT
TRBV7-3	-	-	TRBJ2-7	CASSVFSASSYEQYF	TGTGCCAGCAGCGTCTTCAGCGCAAGCTCCTACGAGCAGTACTTC
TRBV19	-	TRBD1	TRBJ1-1	CASSAGTGGTEAFF	TGTGCCAGTAGTGCGGGGACAGGGGGCACTGAAGCTTTCTTT
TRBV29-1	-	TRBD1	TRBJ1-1	CSVETDRENTEAFF	TGCAGCGTTGAAACAGACAGGGAGAACACTGAAGCTTTCTTT
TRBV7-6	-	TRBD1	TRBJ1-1	CASSLRTGGFIGAFF	TGTGCCAGCAGCTTACGGACAGGGGGCTTTATTGGAGCTTTCTTT
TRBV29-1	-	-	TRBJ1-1	CSVLRTLLNTEAFF	TGCAGCGTTCTCCGGACACTCTTGAACACTGAAGCTTTCTTT